The 25 T cell receptor beta chains presented below share a single source sample, sequenced in a study of immune characterization of retroperitoneal liposarcoma. MiXCR, applied by TCRdb to the PCR reads, yields one record per CDR3 protein. Here the sample spans 10,000 to 11,000 distinct CDR3 sequences, 30% to 45% being singletons. The sequenced material came from tumor tissue. The receptors here all came from a female donor with retroperitoneal liposarcoma.

By its share, this clonotype is large. The chain has TRBV7-2 and TRBJ1-2; D is ambiguous. The germline V gene has CDR1 SGHTA and CDR2 FQGNSA. CDR3 size: 15 residues. V was shortened by 5 bases and J by 7 bases, with 20 bases between the two germline ends. The CDR3 sequence: CASSPEQPPSSGYTF. The CDR3 DNA reads as TGTGCCAGCAGCCCAGAACAGCCCCCCTCTTCTGGCTACACCTTC.

This clonotype occurred a few times. V and J are TRBV7-2 and TRBJ2-3; D perhaps matches TRBD1 (7 bases). Germline CDR1 and CDR2: SGHTA and FQGNSA. This CDR3 comprises 14 residues. The V end was cut by 7 bases, the J end by 4 bases, with 15 bases between. The CDR3 sequence: CASNMEGASDTQYF. In nucleotides, the CDR3 is TGTGCCAGCAACATGGAGGGGGCGTCAGATACGCAGTATTTT.

Only a few counts were recorded for this clonotype. J is TRBJ2-5 and V is TRBV6-1; TRBD2 matches at 12 bases. The V and J ends lost 6 bases and 1 base, in that order; junction bases with no gene match: 6. The CDR3 runs to 16 residues. Germline V CDR1 and CDR2: MNHNS, SASEGT. In nucleotides, the CDR3 is TGTGCCAGCAGCTCCGGACTAGCGGGGTTCCAAGAGACCCAGTACTTC. Residues: CASSSGLAGFQETQYF.

The rearrangement uses TRBV10-2 and TRBJ2-1; 10 bases line up with TRBD2. In germline, CDR1 is WSHSY, CDR2 SAAADI. J gave up 1 base and V 3 bases, and 6 bases lay outside the gene matches. The CDR3 loop spans 17 amino acids. The CDR3 sequence: CASSELAGGESYNEQFF. CDR3 in DNA: TGCGCCAGCAGTGAATTAGCGGGAGGAGAATCCTACAATGAGCAGTTCTTC.

In nucleotides, the CDR3 is TGTGCCACCAGCAGAGATTGGTCTCCCCGCGGCGGGGTACAAGAGACCCAGTACTTC. As protein: CATSRDWSPRGGVQETQYF. The V and J genes are TRBV15 and TRBJ2-5; possibly TRBD2 for D (6 bases). This CDR3 contains 19 residues. In germline, CDR1 is LNHNV, CDR2 YYDKDF (reference sequence). The germline V and J ends were trimmed by 0 bases and 2 bases, with 22 bases remaining between them.

This clonotype is labeled large. The chain joins TRBV6-1 to TRBJ2-5; 8 bases are a match to TRBD2. The CDR3 runs 14 residues. Germline loops: CDR1 MNHNS, CDR2 SASEGT. J gave up 5 bases and V 7 bases, and 9 bases lay outside the gene matches. The CDR3: CASIEIAGWETQYF. CDR3 DNA: TGTGCCAGCATCGAGATAGCGGGGTGGGAGACCCAGTACTTC.

This clonotype has a handful of counts. The genes are TRBV7-2 and TRBJ2-1; D is possibly TRBD1 (5 bases). Germline CDR1 SGHTA, CDR2 FQGNSA. This CDR3 has 12 residues. Deletions cut 2 bases from V and 13 bases from J, with 12 bases between. The CDR3 region is CASSLTGETQFF. The DNA for the CDR3 is TGTGCCAGCAGCTTAACAGGAGAGACCCAGTTCTTC. Combining the CDR3 with reference TRBV7-2 and TRBJ2-1 gives the whole variable domain GAGVSQSPSNKVTEKGKDVELRCDPISGHTALYWYRQSLGQGLEFLIYFQGNSAPDKSGLPSDRFSAERTGGSVSTLTIQRTQQEDSAVYLCASSLTGETQFFGPGTRLTVL.

This clonotype has at least ten counts. The V gene is TRBV6-5, the J gene TRBJ2-1; TRBD2 agrees at 7 bases. V was pared by 2 bases and J by 0 bases, with 1 base of the junction left unmatched. Per germline, CDR1 MNHEY and CDR2 SVGAGI. The CDR3 length is 15 residues. Here the CDR3 DNA reads TGTGCCAGCAGTTACGGCGGGAGCTCCTACAATGAGCAGTTCTTC. Translating it yields CASSYGGSSYNEQFF.

The chain couples TRBV6-1 to TRBJ2-5; weak D call: TRBD2 (5 bases). The J call is in doubt because the DNA end fits TRBJ2-4 better. The CDR3 loop spans 14 amino acids. CDR1 is MNHNS and CDR2 is SASEGT in the germline V gene. The DNA for the CDR3 is TGTGCCAGCAGTGGAGGGATTAAGGTGAACATTCAGTACTTC. It specifies CASSGGIKVNIQYF.

The genes are TRBV7-8 and TRBJ2-2; TRBD2 agrees at 10 bases. CDR3 length: 17 residues. Germline V gives CDR1 SGHVS, CDR2 FQNEAQ. V was pared by 7 bases and J by 6 bases, with 14 bases of the junction left unmatched. The DNA for the CDR3 is TGTGCCAGCAAGGAGAGGGCTAGCGGGAGAACGGCCGGGGAGCTGTTTTTT. Protein sequence: CASKERASGRTAGELFF. The full variable domain, its missing parts supplied by reference TRBV7-8 and TRBJ2-2, is GAGVSQSPRYKVAKRGQDVALRCDPISGHVSLFWYQQALGQGPEFLTYFQNEAQLDKSGLPSDRFFAERPEGSVSTLKIQRTQQEDSAVYLCASKERASGRTAGELFFGEGSRLTVL.

The chain carries TRBV7-6 and TRBJ2-7; 7 bases match TRBD2. Judging by the DNA end, TRBJ2-1 fits better; the J call may be wrong. Germline V lookup: CDR1 SGHVS, CDR2 FNYEAQ. The CDR3 length is 13 residues. CDR3 amino acids: CASSPTPGGKQFF. DNA for the CDR3: TGTGCCAGCAGCCCTACACCGGGGGGTAAGCAGTTCTTC.

The chain combines TRBV12-3 or TRBV12-4 with TRBJ2-1, with D uncertain. V shed 2 bases and J shed 13 bases, with 15 bases lying between them. The CDR3 sequence is 13 residues long. The CDR3 sequence is CASSLRQLETQFF. The CDR3 nucleotides are TGTGCCAGCAGTTTAAGGCAGCTAGAGACCCAGTTCTTC.

The chain employs TRBV7-9 and TRBJ2-3, with D possibly TRBD2 on 6 matching bases. Trimming cost V 5 bases and J 0 bases, with 18 bases left between them. CDR3 length equals 17 residues. Germline assignment: CDR1 SEHNR and CDR2 FQNEAQ (reference sequence). CDR3 region: CASSPSLAPTSTDTQYF. Written as DNA, the CDR3 is TGTGCCAGCAGCCCCAGCCTAGCGCCAACTAGCACAGATACGCAGTATTTT.

The chain links TRBV11-1 to TRBJ2-5, with 7 positions matching TRBD1. The J call may be incorrect, as the DNA end agrees better with TRBJ2-1. The CDR3 contains 15 residues. Germline V CDR1 and CDR2: SGHAT, FQDESV (reference sequence). The CDR3 nucleotides read TGTGCCAGCAGCTTCGGGGACAGTTATTCGGAGACCCAGTTCTTC. Translated: CASSFGDSYSETQFF.

The chain joins TRBV27 to TRBJ2-7, with D possibly matching TRBD1 (7 bases). The CDR3 length is 12 residues. The germline V gene encodes CDR1 MNHEY and CDR2 SMNVEV (reference sequence). V gave up 6 bases and J gave up 7 bases, with 13 bases separating them. The CDR3 reads CASSNRGGEQYF. The CDR3 DNA sequence: TGTGCCAGCAGCAACAGGGGAGGAGAGCAGTACTTC.

The V gene is TRBV9, the J gene TRBJ2-1, with 9 bases identical to TRBD2. The ends lost 7 bases at V and 2 bases at J; junction bases unmatched: 4. This CDR3 is built from 14 residues. Looked up from germline, CDR1 is SGDLS and CDR2 is YYNGEE. CDR3 nucleotides: TGTGCCAGCGAGACTAGCGGACCCTACAATGAGCAGTTCTTC. Translation: CASETSGPYNEQFF.

The DNA for the CDR3 is TGTGCCAGTCGGGACGGACCGAACACCGGGGAGCTGTTTTTT. Translation gives CASRDGPNTGELFF. The V gene is TRBV6-1, the J gene TRBJ2-2; D may be TRBD1 or TRBD2 (5 bases each). V was cut by 9 bases and J by 0 bases, with 11 bases left in between. Germline CDR1 and CDR2: MNHNS and SASEGT. The CDR3 extends over 14 amino acids.

Regarding this clonotype: Relative to the germline gene, one junction end is altered; a read error may explain this. The genes are TRBV7-7 and TRBJ2-3; TRBD2 might be the D (5 bases). Germline loops: CDR1 SSHAT, CDR2 FNYEAQ (reference sequence). The CDR3 totals 13 residues. CDR3 protein: CASSRGYTDTQYF. DNA of the CDR3: TGTGCTAGCAGCCGGGGTTACACAGATACGCAGTATTTT.

The chain recombines TRBV6-1 with TRBJ2-1; 14 bases are a match to TRBD2. The tail of the sequence fits TRBJ2-7 better, so the J call may be wrong. From germline, CDR1 is MNHNS and CDR2 SASEGT. The length of the CDR3 is 15 residues. In DNA, the CDR3 is TGTGCCAGCAGGAAAGGGACTAGCGGGAGAAATGAGCAGTACTTC. This codes for CASRKGTSGRNEQYF.

This clonotype was counted ten times or more. The chain is built from TRBV6-1 and TRBJ2-1; 13 bases agree with TRBD2. V was clipped by 6 bases and J by 0 bases; unmatched bases: 8. This CDR3 has 18 residues. The germline V gene has CDR1 MNHNS and CDR2 SASEGT. In DNA, the CDR3 is TGTGCCAGCAGCCACCCTGGGACTAGCGGGACCTCCTACAATGAGCAGTTCTTC. Translating it yields CASSHPGTSGTSYNEQFF.

This clonotype is labeled medium-sized. This chain uses TRBV6-1 with TRBJ2-1; 9 bases are a match to TRBD1. The ends lost 8 bases at V and 10 bases at J; junction bases unmatched: 15. Germline V gene lookup returns CDR1 MNHNS and CDR2 SASEGT. This CDR3 spans 15 amino acids. The CDR3 here is CASSPWDRVSYEQFF. The CDR3 coding sequence is TGTGCCAGCTCCCCCTGGGACAGGGTGTCCTACGAGCAGTTCTTC.

This clonotype showed up many times. The chain links TRBV24-1 to TRBJ2-5, with 8 bases identical to TRBD2. Unmatched junction bases numbered 5, after V lost 0 bases and J lost 3 bases. The CDR3 runs to 16 residues. In germline, CDR1 is KGHDR, CDR2 SFDVKD. The DNA for the CDR3 is TGTGCCACCAGTGATTTGCATTTCGGGGGGGAAGAGACCCAGTACTTC. As protein: CATSDLHFGGEETQYF.

V gene TRBV6-1 combines with J gene TRBJ2-2, with a possible D match to TRBD1 (5 bases). CDR3 length: 14 amino acids. The germline V gene has CDR1 MNHNS and CDR2 SASEGT. V gave up 6 bases and J gave up 2 bases, with 10 bases separating them. In DNA form, the CDR3 reads TGTGCCAGCAGAAGCGACAGCAACACCGGGGAGCTGTTTTTT. Residues: CASRSDSNTGELFF.

The chain has TRBV6-1 and TRBJ2-1, with 9 bases fitting TRBD2. Germline V gene sequence: CDR1 MNHNS, CDR2 SASEGT. CDR3 length: 14 amino acids. The ends lost 5 bases at V and 10 bases at J; junction bases unmatched: 9. The CDR3 loop reads CASSFYSGRGEQFF. The CDR3 DNA follows: TGTGCCAGCAGTTTCTATAGCGGGAGAGGGGAGCAGTTCTTC.

V is TRBV6-1 and J is TRBJ2-1; TRBD1 is a possible D gene (5 bases). Between the trimmed V and J ends, which lost 5 bases and 6 bases, there was a span of 8 bases. The CDR3 consists of 12 residues. Germline CDR1 is MNHNS and CDR2 is SASEGT. The CDR3 sequence: CASSTTGNEQFF. The CDR3 bases are TGTGCCAGCAGTACCACAGGCAATGAGCAGTTCTTC.